A selection of T cell receptor beta chains follows, all from one sample in a study of blood T cell repertoires in COVID-19. Produced via immunoSEQ multiplex PCR; TCRdb's table is partial and in-frame only. The sample records approximately 260,000 clones, nearly 90% being singletons. The sequenced sample was peripheral blood. The receptors originated from a woman in her forties who had recovered from COVID-19. Each CDR3 is given with its conserved first and last residue. D genes are given only for firm matches. For some rows the clone size is stated as once, few or many, or as a class when expanded; others skip it.

>.|TRBJ1-5|TRBV7-3|.|15
TGTGCCAGCAGCTTAGATGGGAGGGGCAATCAGCCCCAGCATTTT
CASSLDGRGNQPQHF
>once|TRBJ1-2|TRBV28|TRBD1|16
TGTGCCAGCAGAATAACCGGGACAGCCGGTTTGAGTGACTACACCTTC
CASRITGTAGLSDYTF
>.|TRBJ1-2|TRBV30|.|11
TGTGCCTGGAGACTTGCGGGTGGCTACACCTTC
CAWRLAGGYTF
>.|TRBJ2-1|TRBV5-1|TRBD1|16
TGCGCCAGCAGCTTTATGGGGACAGATTCCTACAATGAGCAGTTCTTC
CASSFMGTDSYNEQFF
>.|TRBJ1-6|TRBV10-1|.|14
TGCGCCAGCAGTGAGGACATCTATAATTCACCCCTCCACTTT
CASSEDIYNSPLHF
>.|TRBJ2-1|TRBV7-9|.|16
TGTGCCAGCAGCTCACCCCAGAATTCGTCCTACAATGAGCAGTTCTTC
CASSSPQNSSYNEQFF
>.|TRBJ1-6|TRBV19|.|15
TGTGCCAGTAGTAGTGCGGGGGGCGGTTATTCACCCCTCCACTTT
CASSSAGGGYSPLHF
>.|TRBJ1-5|TRBV18|.|16
TGTGCCAGCTCACCGGACAACCCTGGGAGCAATCAGCCCCAGCATTTT
CASSPDNPGSNQPQHF
>.|TRBJ1-6|TRBV30|TRBD1|18
TGTGCCTGGAGCCGAACGACAGGGGGCCTTACTAGGAATTCACCCCTCCACTTT
CAWSRTTGGLTRNSPLHF
>.|TRBJ2-5|TRBV7-2|.|14
TGTGCCAGCAGCGGCTTTAGCGGCCAAGAGACCCAGTACTTC
CASSGFSGQETQYF
>.|TRBJ1-1|TRBV28|.|13
TGTGCCAGCAGACCAGGGGTGGGCACTGAAGCTTTCTTT
CASRPGVGTEAFF
>once|TRBJ2-1|TRBV2|TRBD2|14
TGTGCCAGCAGTGGGGGACTAGAGGTTCATGAGCAGTTCTTC
CASSGGLEVHEQFF
>.|TRBJ2-7|TRBV12-3/TRBV12-4|.|13
TGTGCCAGCAGGAAAACAGGGTTTCCCGAGCAGTACTTC
CASRKTGFPEQYF
>few|TRBJ2-7|TRBV4-1|.|17
TGCGCCAGCAGCCACCTCGGCACAGGGCGAAAGAACTACGAGCAGTACTTC
CASSHLGTGRKNYEQYF
>.|TRBJ2-3|TRBV7-9|.|14
TGTGCCAGCAGCTTGATCGGGATCACAGATACGCAGTATTTT
CASSLIGITDTQYF
>.|TRBJ2-3|TRBV27|TRBD2|16
TGTGCCAGCAGTTTCCTACTAGCGGGGGACACAGATACGCAGTATTTT
CASSFLLAGDTDTQYF
>.|TRBJ1-2|TRBV5-4|TRBD1|18
TGTGCCAGCAGCGTCCGGGACAGGGGGCCTCTCGCTAACTATGGCTACACCTTC
CASSVRDRGPLANYGYTF
>.|TRBJ2-6|TRBV29-1|TRBD1|15
TGCAGCGTTTACTCAGACAGGGTTGGGGCCAACGTCCTGACTTTC
CSVYSDRVGANVLTF
>.|TRBJ2-6|TRBV13|TRBD2|16
TGTGCCAGCAGCTTGATCGGGGGGGCTGGGGCCAACGTCCTGACTTTC
CASSLIGGAGANVLTF
>once|TRBJ1-1|TRBV19|.|14
TGTGCCACCAGATCAGGGGAGGGATTCACTGAAGCTTTCTTT
CATRSGEGFTEAFF
>once|TRBJ2-1|TRBV2|TRBD2|16
TGTGCCAGCAGTGAAGTGGGCGGGAGCTCCTACAATGAGCAGTTCTTC
CASSEVGGSSYNEQFF
>.|TRBJ2-5|TRBV4-1|.|18
TGCGCCAGCAGCCAGGAAGGATCCGGTTACAGATACCAAGAGACCCAGTACTTC
CASSQEGSGYRYQETQYF
>.|TRBJ2-2|TRBV14|TRBD1|16
TGTGCCAGCAGCCAAGCTACAGGGGGCAACACCGGGGAGCTGTTTTTT
CASSQATGGNTGELFF
>.|TRBJ2-7|TRBV3-1/TRBV3-2|TRBD1|17
TGTGCCAGCAGCCCATATACCGGGACAGGGTGGACGAACGAGCAGTACTTC
CASSPYTGTGWTNEQYF
>.|TRBJ1-4|TRBV19|.|14
TGTGCCAGTAGTCGACAGGCAACTAATGAAAAACTGTTTTTT
CASSRQATNEKLFF
>.|TRBJ2-2|TRBV5-4|.|12
TGTGCCAGCAGCCCAGGCACCGGGGAGCTGTTTTTT
CASSPGTGELFF
>.|TRBJ1-1|TRBV5-1|.|15
TGCGCCAGCAGCTTGCGGGGGGGGCCGGGCACTGAAGCTTTCTTT
CASSLRGGPGTEAFF
>.|TRBJ1-5|TRBV6-6|TRBD1|18
TGTGCCAGCAGTCCCGGACAGGGCGCCTCCTTCGTTAATCAGCCCCAGCATTTT
CASSPGQGASFVNQPQHF
>.|TRBJ2-5|TRBV2|.|16
TGTGCCAGCAGTGAAGCGCTTCGTTCATCCAGGGAGACCCAGTACTTC
CASSEALRSSRETQYF
>.|TRBJ1-1|TRBV19|TRBD1|11
TGTGCCAGTAGCCAGACAGGGCGAGCTTTCTTT
CASSQTGRAFF